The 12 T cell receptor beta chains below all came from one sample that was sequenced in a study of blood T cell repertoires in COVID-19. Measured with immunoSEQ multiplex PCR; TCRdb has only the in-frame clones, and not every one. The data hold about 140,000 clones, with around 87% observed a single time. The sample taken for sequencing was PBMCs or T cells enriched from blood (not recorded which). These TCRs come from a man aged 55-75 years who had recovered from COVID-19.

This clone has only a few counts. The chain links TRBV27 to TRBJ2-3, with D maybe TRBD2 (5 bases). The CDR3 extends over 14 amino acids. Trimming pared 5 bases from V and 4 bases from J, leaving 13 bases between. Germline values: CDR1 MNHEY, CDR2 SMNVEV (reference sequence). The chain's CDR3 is CASSPRDGADTQYF. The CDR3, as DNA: TGTGCCAGCAGTCCACGGGATGGGGCAGATACGCAGTATTTT.

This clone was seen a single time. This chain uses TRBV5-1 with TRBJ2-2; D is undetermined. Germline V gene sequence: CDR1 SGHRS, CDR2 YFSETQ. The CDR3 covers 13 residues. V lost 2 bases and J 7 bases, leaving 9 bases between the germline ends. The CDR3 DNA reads TGCGCCAGCAGCTTAGAGTTGCACGGGGAGCTGTTTTTT. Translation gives CASSLELHGELFF.

The CDR3 reads CASSVYNQPQHF. The CDR3 nucleotides read TGTGCCAGCAGCGTCTATAATCAGCCCCAGCATTTT. The chain uses TRBV28 and TRBJ1-5; D is unresolved. The CDR3 runs to 12 residues. Per the germline V gene, CDR1 is MDHEN and CDR2 is SYDVKM. Trimming cost V 6 bases and J 4 bases, with 7 bases left between them.

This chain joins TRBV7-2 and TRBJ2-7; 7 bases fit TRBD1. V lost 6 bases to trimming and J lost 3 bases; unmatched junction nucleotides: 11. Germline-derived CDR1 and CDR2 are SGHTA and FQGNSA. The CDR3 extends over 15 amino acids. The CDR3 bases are TGTGCCAGCAGTATCGGGACAGTAGCTTTCTACGAGCAGTACTTC. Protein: CASSIGTVAFYEQYF.

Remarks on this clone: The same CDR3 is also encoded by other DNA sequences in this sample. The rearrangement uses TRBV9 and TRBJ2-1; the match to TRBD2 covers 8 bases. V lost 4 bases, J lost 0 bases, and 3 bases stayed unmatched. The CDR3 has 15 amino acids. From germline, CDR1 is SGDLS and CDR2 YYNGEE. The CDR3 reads CASSPSGGSYNEQFF. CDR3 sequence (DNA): TGTGCCAGCAGCCCAAGCGGGGGCTCCTACAATGAGCAGTTCTTC.

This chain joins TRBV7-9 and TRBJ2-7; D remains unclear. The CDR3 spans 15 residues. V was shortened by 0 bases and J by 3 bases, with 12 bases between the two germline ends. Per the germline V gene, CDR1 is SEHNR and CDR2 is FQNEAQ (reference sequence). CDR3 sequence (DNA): TGTGCCAGCAGCTTAGCTCAGCCGGGTGACTACGAGCAGTACTTC. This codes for CASSLAQPGDYEQYF. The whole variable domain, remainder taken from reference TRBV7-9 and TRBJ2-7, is DTGVSQNPRHKITKRGQNVTFRCDPISEHNRLYWYRQTLGQGPEFLTYFQNEAQLEKSRLLSDRFSAERPKGSFSTLEIQRTEQGDSAMYLCASSLAQPGDYEQYFGPGTRLTVT.

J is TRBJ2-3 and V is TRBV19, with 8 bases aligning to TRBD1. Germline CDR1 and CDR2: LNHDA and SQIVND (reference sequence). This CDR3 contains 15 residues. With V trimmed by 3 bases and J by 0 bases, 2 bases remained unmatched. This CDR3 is CASSIGQGSTDTQYF. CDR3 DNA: TGTGCCAGTAGTATCGGACAGGGCAGCACAGATACGCAGTATTTT.

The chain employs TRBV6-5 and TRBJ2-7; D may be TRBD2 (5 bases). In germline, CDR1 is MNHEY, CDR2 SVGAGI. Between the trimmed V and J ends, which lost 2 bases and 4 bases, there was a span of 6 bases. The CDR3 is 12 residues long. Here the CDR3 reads CASSYEGYEQYF. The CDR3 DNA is TGTGCCAGCAGTTACGAGGGTTACGAGCAGTACTTC.

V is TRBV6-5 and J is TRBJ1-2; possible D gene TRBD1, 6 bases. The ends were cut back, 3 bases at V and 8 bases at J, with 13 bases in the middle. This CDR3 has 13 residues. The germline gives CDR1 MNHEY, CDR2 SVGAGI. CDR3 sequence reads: CASSYTTGGGYTF. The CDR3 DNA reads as TGTGCCAGCAGTTATACGACGGGGGGCGGCTACACCTTC.

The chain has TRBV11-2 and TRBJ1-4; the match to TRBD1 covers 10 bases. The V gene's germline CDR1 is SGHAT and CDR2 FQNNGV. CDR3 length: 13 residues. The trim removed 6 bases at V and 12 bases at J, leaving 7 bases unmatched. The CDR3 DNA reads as TGTGCCAGCAGACTCGGACAGGGGGAGGAACTGTTTTTT. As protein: CASRLGQGEELFF.

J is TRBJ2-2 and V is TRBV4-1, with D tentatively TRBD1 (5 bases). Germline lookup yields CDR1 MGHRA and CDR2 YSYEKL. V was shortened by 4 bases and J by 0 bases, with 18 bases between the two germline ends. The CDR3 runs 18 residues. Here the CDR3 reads CASSRQGQGAANTGELFF. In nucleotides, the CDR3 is TGCGCCAGCAGCCGGCAGGGCCAGGGCGCGGCGAACACCGGGGAGCTGTTTTTT.

Here the CDR3 DNA reads TGTGCCAGCAGCCTCCGGGATGAACACCGGGAGCTGTTTTTT. Amino acid sequence: CASSLRDEHRELFF. The J gene is TRBJ2-2, the V gene TRBV5-4; D possibly corresponds to TRBD2 (5 bases). Germline V gene data show CDR1 as SGHNT and CDR2 as YYREEE (reference sequence). V lost 4 bases to trimming and J lost 9 bases, with 16 bases between them. CDR3 length: 14 amino acids.